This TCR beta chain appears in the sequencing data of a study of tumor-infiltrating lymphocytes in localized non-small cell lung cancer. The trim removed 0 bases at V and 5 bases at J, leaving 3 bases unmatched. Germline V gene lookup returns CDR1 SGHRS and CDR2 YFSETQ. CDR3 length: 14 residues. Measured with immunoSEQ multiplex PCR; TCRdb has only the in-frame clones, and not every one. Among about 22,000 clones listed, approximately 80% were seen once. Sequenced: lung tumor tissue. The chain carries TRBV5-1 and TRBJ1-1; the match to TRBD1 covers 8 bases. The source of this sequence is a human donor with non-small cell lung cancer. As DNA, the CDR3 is TGCGCCAGCAGCTTGGGACAGGGGAAGACTGAAGCTTTCTTT. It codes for CASSLGQGKTEAFF.